A single sample gave rise to the 26 T cell receptor beta chains below, sequenced in a study of blood T cell repertoires in COVID-19. Some clones are missing from TCRdb's copy, which holds only in-frame ones; the method was immunoSEQ multiplex PCR. The profile shows about 29,000 clones, around 90% of them singletons. Source material: peripheral blood. The source is a man between 65 and 85 years old with active COVID-19.

The CDR3 DNA reads as TGTGCCAGCAGGAGTCAGGCAGGGTCAAACTATGGCTACACCTTC. Protein: CASRSQAGSNYGYTF. This chain joins TRBV6-5 and TRBJ1-2, with D possibly matching TRBD1 (5 bases). Trimming removed 6 bases at V and 2 bases at J, with 16 bases between. Germline V gene sequence: CDR1 MNHEY, CDR2 SVGAGI. This CDR3 is built from 15 residues.

This clone occurred a few times. The V gene is TRBV4-1, the J gene TRBJ2-2; 11 bases are shared with TRBD1. Per germline, CDR1 MGHRA and CDR2 YSYEKL. With V trimmed by 4 bases and J by 6 bases, 7 bases remained unmatched. The CDR3 covers 16 residues. CDR3 loop: CASSPYPGQGAGELFF. The CDR3 DNA reads as TGCGCCAGCAGCCCGTACCCGGGACAGGGGGCCGGGGAGCTGTTTTTT.

The rearrangement links TRBV6-6 to TRBJ2-3; 8 positions agree with TRBD2. Losses at the gene ends were 4 bases for V and 0 bases for J; bases not matched to a gene: 6. Germline assignment: CDR1 MNHNY and CDR2 SVGAGI (reference sequence). The CDR3 consists of 16 residues. In DNA, the CDR3 is TGTGCCAGCAGTTCGTTAGCGGGGAAAAGCACAGATACGCAGTATTTT. Translating it yields CASSSLAGKSTDTQYF.

V is TRBV5-1 and J is TRBJ1-1, with D tentatively TRBD1 (5 bases). Trimming pared 1 base from V and 0 bases from J, leaving 13 bases between. The germline V gene encodes CDR1 SGHRS and CDR2 YFSETQ. The CDR3 consists of 16 residues. The chain's CDR3 is CASSLSAGRVNTEAFF. CDR3 DNA sequence: TGCGCCAGCAGCTTGTCCGCAGGGCGAGTGAACACTGAAGCTTTCTTT.

The chain is built from TRBV5-1 and TRBJ2-7; weak D call: TRBD1 (5 bases). Looked up from germline, CDR1 is SGHRS and CDR2 is YFSETQ. The V end lost 1 base, the J end lost 2 bases, and 13 bases lay between the germline ends. The CDR3 length is 15 residues. The CDR3 DNA follows: TGCGCCAGCAGCTTGTATCCCAGGGATCCCTACGAGCAGTACTTC. It yields the protein CASSLYPRDPYEQYF.

The chain recombines TRBV10-3 with TRBJ2-7, with D possibly matching TRBD1 (6 bases). The germline V gene encodes CDR1 ENHRY and CDR2 SYGVKD. The CDR3 has 14 residues. The ends were cut back, 6 bases at V and 2 bases at J, with 14 bases in the middle. CDR3 region: CAIRPGQAAYEQYF. The DNA for the CDR3 is TGTGCCATCAGGCCGGGACAAGCGGCCTACGAGCAGTACTTC.

This clone was recorded once. The chain uses TRBV18 and TRBJ1-2; TRBD1 might be the D (5 bases). The CDR3 has 15 amino acids. Germline CDR1 is KGHSH and CDR2 is LQKENI. V was pared by 0 bases and J by 8 bases, with 16 bases between. Here the CDR3 DNA reads TGTGCCAGCTCACCACCCCCAGGGCCGGAAGGGGGCTACACCTTC. Protein sequence: CASSPPPGPEGGYTF.

The chain carries TRBV6-2 or TRBV6-3 and TRBJ1-5; TRBD1 matches at 7 bases. V shed 6 bases and J 0 bases; nucleotides not matched to a gene: 5. Germline assignment: CDR1 MNHEY and CDR2 SVGEGT. This CDR3 is 15 amino acids long. CDR3 sequence: CASSSGGYSNQPQHF. The CDR3 DNA is TGTGCCAGCAGCTCAGGGGGGTATAGCAATCAGCCCCAGCATTTT.

This clone appeared once. V usage is TRBV12-3 or TRBV12-4 and J usage is TRBJ2-7; no firm D call. CDR3 length: 11 residues. V lost 5 bases, J lost 4 bases, and 6 bases lay in between. CDR3 loop: CASSAEYEQYF. For the CDR3, the DNA is TGTGCCAGCAGTGCGGAGTACGAGCAGTACTTC.

The chain employs TRBV19 and TRBJ1-5; 9 bases map to TRBD1. This CDR3 region has 16 residues. Germline V gives CDR1 LNHDA, CDR2 SQIVND (reference sequence). Trimming removed 4 bases from V and 7 bases from J; junction bases left unmatched: 11. The CDR3 protein is CASSTGTGFHTQPQHF. In DNA form, the CDR3 reads TGTGCCAGTAGTACCGGGACAGGGTTCCACACACAGCCCCAGCATTTT. The variable domain in full, completed from reference TRBV19 and TRBJ1-5, reads DGGITQSPKYLFRKEGQNVTLSCEQNLNHDAMYWYRQDPGQGLRLIYYSQIVNDFQKGDIAEGYSVSREKKESFPLTVTSAQKNPTAFYLCASSTGTGFHTQPQHFGDGTRLSIL.

The chain couples TRBV11-3 to TRBJ2-1; 10 bases are shared with TRBD2. The trim removed 6 bases at V and 7 bases at J, leaving 9 bases unmatched. CDR1 and CDR2 from the germline V gene are SGHNT and YENEEA. The CDR3 spans 15 residues. The CDR3 is CASSSGASGGNEQFF. In nucleotides, the CDR3 is TGTGCCAGCAGTTCTGGGGCTAGCGGGGGTAATGAGCAGTTCTTC. The whole variable domain, filled in from reference TRBV11-3 and TRBJ2-1, reads EAGVVQSPRYKIIEKKQPVAFWCNPISGHNTLYWYLQNLGQGPELLIRYENEEAVDDSQLPKDRFSAERLKGVDSTLKIQPAELGDSAVYLCASSSGASGGNEQFFGPGTRLTVL.

The gene calls are TRBV5-4 and TRBJ2-1; 9 nucleotides align to TRBD1. The CDR3 totals 14 residues. V lost 7 bases to trimming and J lost 4 bases; unmatched junction nucleotides: 6. In germline, CDR1 is SGHNT, CDR2 YYREEE (reference sequence). The CDR3 coding sequence is TGTGCCAGCGGACCGGGACAGGGTTACAATGAGCAGTTCTTC. The encoded protein is CASGPGQGYNEQFF.

The chain couples TRBV18 to TRBJ2-5; 9 bases line up with TRBD1. Germline V gene data show CDR1 as KGHSH and CDR2 as LQKENI. The CDR3 runs to 14 residues. V shed 6 bases and J 5 bases; nucleotides not matched to a gene: 7. CDR3 protein: CASSRDRASETQYF. CDR3 bases: TGTGCCAGCTCCAGGGACAGGGCCTCGGAGACCCAGTACTTC.

The V gene is TRBV2, the J gene TRBJ2-3; 9 nucleotides align to TRBD2. CDR3 length: 16 residues. CDR1 and CDR2 (germline): SNHLY, FYNNEI. With V trimmed by 0 bases and J by 1 base, 2 bases remained unmatched. CDR3 in amino acids: CASSEAASGGTDTQYF. The CDR3 DNA reads as TGTGCCAGCAGTGAAGCGGCTAGCGGGGGCACAGATACGCAGTATTTT.

The chain has TRBV5-1 and TRBJ2-5; 8 bases fit TRBD1. Germline V gene data show CDR1 as SGHRS and CDR2 as YFSETQ. With 1 base clipped from V and 4 bases from J, the junction kept 6 bases outside the gene matches. This CDR3 region has 15 residues. The CDR3 DNA reads as TGCGCCAGCAGCTTGACAGGGGGTGAGGGAGAGACCCAGTACTTC. It specifies CASSLTGGEGETQYF.

This chain joins TRBV28 and TRBJ2-2, with TRBD2 matching over 8 bases. J was trimmed by 3 bases and V by 5 bases; bases with no gene match: 5. This CDR3 region has 15 residues. The germline V gene encodes CDR1 MDHEN and CDR2 SYDVKM. CDR3 residues: CASSPGGSHTGELFF. CDR3 in DNA: TGTGCCAGCAGTCCGGGGGGGAGTCACACCGGGGAGCTGTTTTTT. The variable domain in full, with the rest retrieved from reference TRBV28 and TRBJ2-2, is DVKVTQSSRYLVKRTGEKVFLECVQDMDHENMFWYRQDPGLGLRLIYFSYDVKMKEKGDIPEGYSVSREKKERFSLILESASTNQTSMYLCASSPGGSHTGELFFGEGSRLTVL.

This chain uses TRBV23-1 with TRBJ1-1; 7 positions match TRBD1. TRBV23-1 is treated as an ORF (open reading frame) with a function not yet certain. This CDR3 spans 12 amino acids. V trimming: 7 bases; J trimming: 8 bases; junction bases outside the gene matches: 7. The CDR3 spells CASTQGWAEAFF. The DNA of the CDR3 is TGCGCCAGCACACAGGGGTGGGCCGAAGCTTTCTTT.

The V call is TRBV7-6, the J call TRBJ2-7, with 11 bases aligning to TRBD1. The CDR3 sequence is 20 residues long. Germline V lookup: CDR1 SGHVS, CDR2 FNYEAQ. V lost 0 bases, J lost 4 bases, and 17 bases stayed unmatched. DNA of the CDR3: TGTGCCAGCAGCTTAGCGCCCGGACAGGGGGCCGCGGGGGGTGGATACGAGCAGTACTTC. Its translation: CASSLAPGQGAAGGGYEQYF.

The gene calls are TRBV7-2 and TRBJ2-5, with D possibly TRBD1 on 5 matching bases. The V end was cut by 3 bases, the J end by 5 bases, with 10 bases between. The length of the CDR3 is 13 residues. Germline values: CDR1 SGHTA, CDR2 FQGNSA. CDR3 in DNA: TGTGCCAGCAGCTTGACAGCATGGGAGACCCAGTACTTC. This gives the protein CASSLTAWETQYF.

The chain recombines TRBV13 with TRBJ2-5; 7 bases align to TRBD1. The CDR3 runs to 17 residues. V shed 5 bases, J shed 5 bases, and the junction held 17 bases outside the gene matches. The germline CDR1 and CDR2 sequences are PRHDT and FYEKMQ (reference sequence). The CDR3 nucleotides are TGTGCCAGCAGCAAAACCTCCGGGACAGTGACTCAGGAGACCCAGTACTTC. It codes for CASSKTSGTVTQETQYF.

The table lists this clone with a count of one. The chain employs TRBV6-2 or TRBV6-3 and TRBJ2-2; D perhaps matches TRBD1 (5 bases). V shed 2 bases and J shed 4 bases, with 14 bases lying between them. CDR1 and CDR2 from the germline V gene are MNHEY and SVGEGT. The length of the CDR3 is 16 residues. For the CDR3, the DNA is TGTGCCAGCAGTTACCTCGACAGCGTTACCACCGGGGAGCTGTTTTTT. Translation: CASSYLDSVTTGELFF.

This chain links TRBV28 with TRBJ2-3; D perhaps matches TRBD2 (5 bases). The CDR3 is made up of 13 amino acids. Germline V lookup: CDR1 MDHEN, CDR2 SYDVKM. Trimming left V 6 bases short and J 1 base short, with 8 bases between. CDR3 residues: CASRPGGTDTQYF. CDR3 coding DNA: TGTGCCAGCAGGCCCGGGGGCACAGATACGCAGTATTTT.

The rearrangement uses TRBV4-1 and TRBJ1-6; a possible D gene is TRBD1 (5 bases). The CDR3 is 20 amino acids. The V gene's germline CDR1 is MGHRA and CDR2 YSYEKL. V was shortened by 0 bases and J by 0 bases, with 18 bases between the two germline ends. The CDR3 sequence: CASSQEQGGSSSSYNSPLHF. CDR3 nucleotides: TGCGCCAGCAGCCAAGAGCAGGGAGGCAGCTCGAGCTCCTATAATTCACCCCTCCACTTT.

This chain links TRBV5-1 with TRBJ2-5, with a possible D match to TRBD2 (7 bases). Per germline, CDR1 SGHRS and CDR2 YFSETQ. Trimming left V 1 base short and J 3 bases short, with 16 bases between. This CDR3 has 16 amino acids. The CDR3 protein is CASSLHGGGVKETQYF. CDR3 nucleotides: TGCGCCAGCAGCTTGCATGGAGGGGGGGTTAAAGAGACCCAGTACTTC. Full variable domain (missing parts from reference TRBV5-1 and TRBJ2-5): KAGVTQTPRYLIKTRGQQVTLSCSPISGHRSVSWYQQTPGQGLQFLFEYFSETQRNKGNFPGRFSGRQFSNSRSEMNVSTLELGDSALYLCASSLHGGGVKETQYFGPGTRLLVL.

The chain links TRBV19 to TRBJ2-5, with 7 bases that match TRBD1. Trimming cost V 4 bases and J 5 bases; bases outside gene matches: 10. This CDR3 has 15 residues. The germline V gene has CDR1 LNHDA and CDR2 SQIVND (reference sequence). The CDR3 spells CASSTPSTGWETQYF. As DNA, the CDR3 is TGTGCCAGTAGTACCCCTTCGACAGGGTGGGAGACCCAGTACTTC.

The chain recombines TRBV7-2 with TRBJ1-6, with 7 nucleotides matching TRBD1. Germline loops: CDR1 SGHTA, CDR2 FQGNSA. Trimming cost V 0 bases and J 10 bases; bases outside gene matches: 6. This CDR3 comprises 15 residues. The CDR3 here is CASSLAGRGNSPLHF. As DNA, the CDR3 is TGTGCCAGCAGCTTAGCGGGCAGGGGGAACTCACCCCTCCACTTT.